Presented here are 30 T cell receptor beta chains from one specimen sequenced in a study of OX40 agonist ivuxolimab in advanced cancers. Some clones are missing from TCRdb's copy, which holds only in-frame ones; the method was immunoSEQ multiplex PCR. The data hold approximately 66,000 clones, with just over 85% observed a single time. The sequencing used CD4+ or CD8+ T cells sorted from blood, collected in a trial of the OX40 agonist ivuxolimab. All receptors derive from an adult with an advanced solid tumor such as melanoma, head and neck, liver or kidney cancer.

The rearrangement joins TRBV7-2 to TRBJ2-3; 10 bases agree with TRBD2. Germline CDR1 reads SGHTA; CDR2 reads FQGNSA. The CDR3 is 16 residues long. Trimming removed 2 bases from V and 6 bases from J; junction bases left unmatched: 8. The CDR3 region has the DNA TGTGCCAGCAGCTTAAATGGTCTAGCGGGGGTCGATACGCAGTATTTT. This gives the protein CASSLNGLAGVDTQYF.

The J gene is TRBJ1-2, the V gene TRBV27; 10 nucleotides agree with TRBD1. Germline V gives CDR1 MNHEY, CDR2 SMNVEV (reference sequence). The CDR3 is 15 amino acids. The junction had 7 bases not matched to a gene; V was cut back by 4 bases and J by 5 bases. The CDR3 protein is CASSWSGQGTYGYTF. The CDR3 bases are TGTGCCAGCAGTTGGTCGGGACAGGGGACTTATGGCTACACCTTC.

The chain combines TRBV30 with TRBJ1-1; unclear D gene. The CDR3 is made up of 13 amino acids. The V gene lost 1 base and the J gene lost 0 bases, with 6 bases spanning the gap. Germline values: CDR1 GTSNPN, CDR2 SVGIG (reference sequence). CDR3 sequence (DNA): TGTGCCTGGAGTGGACGGATGAACACTGAAGCTTTCTTT. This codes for CAWSGRMNTEAFF.

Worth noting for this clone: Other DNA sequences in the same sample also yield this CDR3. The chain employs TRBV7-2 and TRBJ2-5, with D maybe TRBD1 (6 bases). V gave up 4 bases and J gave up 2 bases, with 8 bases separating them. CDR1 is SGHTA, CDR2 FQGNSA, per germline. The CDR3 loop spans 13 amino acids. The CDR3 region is CASSSDSQETQYF. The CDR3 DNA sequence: TGTGCCAGCAGCTCGGACAGTCAAGAGACCCAGTACTTC.

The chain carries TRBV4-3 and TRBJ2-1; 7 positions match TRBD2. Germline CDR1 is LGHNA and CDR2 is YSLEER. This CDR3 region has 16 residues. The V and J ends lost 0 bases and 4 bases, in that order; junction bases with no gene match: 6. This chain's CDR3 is CASSQDFGTTYNEQFF. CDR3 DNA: TGCGCCAGCAGCCAAGATTTTGGGACTACATACAATGAGCAGTTCTTC.

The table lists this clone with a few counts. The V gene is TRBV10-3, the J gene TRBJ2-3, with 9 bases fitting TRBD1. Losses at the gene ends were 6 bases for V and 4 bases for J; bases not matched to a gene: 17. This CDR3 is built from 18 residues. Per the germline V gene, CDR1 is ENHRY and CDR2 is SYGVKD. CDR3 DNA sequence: TGTGCCATCAGAACTACTGATCCGGGACAGGGATTTTCAGATACGCAGTATTTT. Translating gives CAIRTTDPGQGFSDTQYF.

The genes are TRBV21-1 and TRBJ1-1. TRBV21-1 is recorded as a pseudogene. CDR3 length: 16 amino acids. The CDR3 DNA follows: TGTGCCAGCAGCGGACTACTAGCAACAATTCGCACTGAAGCTTTCTTT. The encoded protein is CASSGLLATIRTEAFF.

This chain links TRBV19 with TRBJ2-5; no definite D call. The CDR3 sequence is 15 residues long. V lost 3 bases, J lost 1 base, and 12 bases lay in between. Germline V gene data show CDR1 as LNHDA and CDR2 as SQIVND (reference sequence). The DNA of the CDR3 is TGTGCCAGTAGTATGGGCGCGTTCAGCCAAGAGACCCAGTACTTC. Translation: CASSMGAFSQETQYF.

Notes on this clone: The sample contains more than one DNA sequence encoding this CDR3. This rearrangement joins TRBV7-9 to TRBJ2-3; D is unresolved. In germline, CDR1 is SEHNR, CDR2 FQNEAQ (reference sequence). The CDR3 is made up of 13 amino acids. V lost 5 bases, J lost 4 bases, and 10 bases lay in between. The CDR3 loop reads CASSPKGPDTQYF. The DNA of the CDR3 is TGTGCCAGCAGCCCCAAGGGCCCAGATACGCAGTATTTT.

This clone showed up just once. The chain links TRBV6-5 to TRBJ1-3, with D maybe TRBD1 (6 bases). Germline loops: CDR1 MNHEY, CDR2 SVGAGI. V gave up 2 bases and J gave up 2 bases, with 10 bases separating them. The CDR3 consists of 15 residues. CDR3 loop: CASSYTQGAGNTIYF. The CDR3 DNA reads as TGTGCCAGCAGTTACACACAGGGAGCTGGAAACACCATATATTTT.

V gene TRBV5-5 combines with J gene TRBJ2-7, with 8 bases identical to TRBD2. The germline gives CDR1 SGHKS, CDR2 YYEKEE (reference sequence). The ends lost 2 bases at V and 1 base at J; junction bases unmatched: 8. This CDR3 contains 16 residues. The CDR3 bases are TGTGCCAGCAGCTTACGAACTAGCGGAGTTTCCTACGAGCAGTACTTC. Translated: CASSLRTSGVSYEQYF.

CDR3 loop: CASSLSIAGVSYEQYF. In nucleotides, the CDR3 is TGTGCCAGCAGTTTATCAATAGCGGGAGTGTCCTACGAGCAGTACTTC. V and J are TRBV27 and TRBJ2-7, with 9 bases identical to TRBD2. CDR1 MNHEY and CDR2 SMNVEV come from the germline V gene (reference sequence). The CDR3 is 16 amino acids. V lost 0 bases to trimming and J lost 1 base; unmatched junction nucleotides: 4.

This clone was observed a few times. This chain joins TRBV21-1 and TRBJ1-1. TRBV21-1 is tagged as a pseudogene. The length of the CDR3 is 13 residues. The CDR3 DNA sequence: TGTGCCAGCAGCAAGCCCCTCGGCACTGAAGCTTTCTTT. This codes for CASSKPLGTEAFF.

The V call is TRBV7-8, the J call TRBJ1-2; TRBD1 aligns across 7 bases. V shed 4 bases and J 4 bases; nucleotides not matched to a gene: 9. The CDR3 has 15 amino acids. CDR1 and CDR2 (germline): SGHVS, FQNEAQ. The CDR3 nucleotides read TGTGCCAGCAGCTCTCGGGACAGAATCTCCTATGGCTACACCTTC. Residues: CASSSRDRISYGYTF.

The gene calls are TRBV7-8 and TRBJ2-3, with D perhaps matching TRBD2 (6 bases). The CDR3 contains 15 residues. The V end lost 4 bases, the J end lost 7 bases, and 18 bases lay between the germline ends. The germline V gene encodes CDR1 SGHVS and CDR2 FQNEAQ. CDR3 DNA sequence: TGTGCCAGCAGCTCCGGTTCGGGTGCGGGGAATACGCAGTATTTT. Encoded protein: CASSSGSGAGNTQYF. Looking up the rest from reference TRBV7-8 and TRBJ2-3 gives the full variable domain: GAGVSQSPRYKVAKRGQDVALRCDPISGHVSLFWYQQALGQGPEFLTYFQNEAQLDKSGLPSDRFFAERPEGSVSTLKIQRTQQEDSAVYLCASSSGSGAGNTQYFGPGTRLTVL.

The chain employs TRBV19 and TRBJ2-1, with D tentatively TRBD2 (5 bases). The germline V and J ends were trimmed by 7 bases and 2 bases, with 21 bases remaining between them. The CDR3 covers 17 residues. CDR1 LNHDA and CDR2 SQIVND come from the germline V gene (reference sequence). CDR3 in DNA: TGTGCCAGTACGAATTCGGAGCGGAGCTTTACCTACAATGAGCAGTTCTTC. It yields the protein CASTNSERSFTYNEQFF.

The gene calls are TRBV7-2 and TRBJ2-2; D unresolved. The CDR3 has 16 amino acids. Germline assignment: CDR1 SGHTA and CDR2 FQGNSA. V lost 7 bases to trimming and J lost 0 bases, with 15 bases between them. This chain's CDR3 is CASTIGGTANTGELFF. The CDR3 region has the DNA TGTGCCAGCACTATAGGCGGAACCGCGAACACCGGGGAGCTGTTTTTT.

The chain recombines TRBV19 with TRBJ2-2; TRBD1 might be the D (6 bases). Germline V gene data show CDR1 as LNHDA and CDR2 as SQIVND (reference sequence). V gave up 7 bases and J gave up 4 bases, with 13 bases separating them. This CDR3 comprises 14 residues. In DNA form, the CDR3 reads TGTGCCAGTAAGAATACAGGGCGCACCGGGGAGCTGTTTTTT. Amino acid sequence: CASKNTGRTGELFF. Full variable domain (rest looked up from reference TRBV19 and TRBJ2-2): DGGITQSPKYLFRKEGQNVTLSCEQNLNHDAMYWYRQDPGQGLRLIYYSQIVNDFQKGDIAEGYSVSREKKESFPLTVTSAQKNPTAFYLCASKNTGRTGELFFGEGSRLTVL.

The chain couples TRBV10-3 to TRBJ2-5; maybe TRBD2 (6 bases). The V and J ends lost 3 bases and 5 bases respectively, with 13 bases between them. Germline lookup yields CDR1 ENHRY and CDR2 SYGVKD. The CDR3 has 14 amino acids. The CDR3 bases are TGTGCCATCAGTGATGGGGGGAAAGGGGAGACCCAGTACTTC. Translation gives CAISDGGKGETQYF.

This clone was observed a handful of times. The CDR3 here is CASSSVVLAGVEQFF. The CDR3 coding sequence is TGTGCCAGCAGCTCGGTGGTACTAGCGGGAGTTGAGCAGTTCTTC. V gene TRBV7-9 combines with J gene TRBJ2-1; TRBD2 matches at 11 bases. The germline CDR1 and CDR2 sequences are SEHNR and FQNEAQ (reference sequence). The CDR3 covers 15 residues. Germline trimming cut 4 bases from V and 9 bases from J; bases unmatched to any gene: 8. Complete variable domain (other parts from reference TRBV7-9 and TRBJ2-1): DTGVSQNPRHKITKRGQNVTFRCDPISEHNRLYWYRQTLGQGPEFLTYFQNEAQLEKSRLLSDRFSAERPKGSFSTLEIQRTEQGDSAMYLCASSSVVLAGVEQFFGPGTRLTVL.

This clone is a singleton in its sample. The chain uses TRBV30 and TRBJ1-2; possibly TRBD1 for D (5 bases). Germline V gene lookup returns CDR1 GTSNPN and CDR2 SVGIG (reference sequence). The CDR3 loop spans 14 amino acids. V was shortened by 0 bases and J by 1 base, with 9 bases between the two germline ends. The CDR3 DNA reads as TGTGCCTGGAGTGTCTGGGACCGTAACTATGGCTACACCTTC. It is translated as CAWSVWDRNYGYTF.

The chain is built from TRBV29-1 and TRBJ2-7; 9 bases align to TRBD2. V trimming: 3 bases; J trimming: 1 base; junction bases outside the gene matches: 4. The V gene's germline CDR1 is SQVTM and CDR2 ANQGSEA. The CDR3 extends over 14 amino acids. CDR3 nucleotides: TGCAGCGTTGACCCTAGCGGGATGTCCTACGAGCAGTACTTC. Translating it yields CSVDPSGMSYEQYF.

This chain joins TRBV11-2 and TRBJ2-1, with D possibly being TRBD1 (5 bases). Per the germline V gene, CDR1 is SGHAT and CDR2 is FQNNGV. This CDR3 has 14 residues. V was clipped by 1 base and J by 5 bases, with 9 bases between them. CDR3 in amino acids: CASSLGTWNNEQFF. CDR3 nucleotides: TGTGCCAGCAGCTTAGGGACATGGAACAATGAGCAGTTCTTC. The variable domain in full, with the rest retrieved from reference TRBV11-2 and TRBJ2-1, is EAGVAQSPRYKIIEKRQSVAFWCNPISGHATLYWYQQILGQGPKLLIQFQNNGVVDDSQLPKDRFSAERLKGVDSTLKIQPAKLEDSAVYLCASSLGTWNNEQFFGPGTRLTVL.

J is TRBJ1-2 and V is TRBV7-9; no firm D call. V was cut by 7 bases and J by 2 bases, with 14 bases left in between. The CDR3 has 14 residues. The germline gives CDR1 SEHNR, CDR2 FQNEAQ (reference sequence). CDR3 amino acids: CASIHGGRNYGYTF. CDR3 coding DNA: TGTGCCAGCATCCATGGAGGAAGGAACTATGGCTACACCTTC.

The CDR3: CASSPQGGQGDEKLFF. In nucleotides, the CDR3 is TGTGCCAGCAGCCCCCAGGGGGGACAGGGGGATGAAAAACTGTTTTTT. J is TRBJ1-4 and V is TRBV7-3; 11 positions match TRBD1. V lost 5 bases to trimming and J lost 6 bases; unmatched junction nucleotides: 8. In germline, CDR1 is SGHTA, CDR2 FQGTGA. The CDR3 extends over 16 amino acids. The full variable domain, in which reference TRBV7-3 and TRBJ1-4 provide the parts outside the CDR3, is GAGVSQTPSNKVTEKGKYVELRCDPISGHTALYWYRQSLGQGPEFLIYFQGTGAADDSGLPNDRFFAVRPEGSVSTLKIQRTERGDSAVYLCASSPQGGQGDEKLFFGSGTQLSVL.

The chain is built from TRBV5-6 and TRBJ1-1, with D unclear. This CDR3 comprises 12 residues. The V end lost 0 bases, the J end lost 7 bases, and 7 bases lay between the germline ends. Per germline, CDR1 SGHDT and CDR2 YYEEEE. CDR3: CASSLEGFEAFF. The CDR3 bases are TGTGCCAGCAGCTTGGAGGGCTTTGAAGCTTTCTTT.

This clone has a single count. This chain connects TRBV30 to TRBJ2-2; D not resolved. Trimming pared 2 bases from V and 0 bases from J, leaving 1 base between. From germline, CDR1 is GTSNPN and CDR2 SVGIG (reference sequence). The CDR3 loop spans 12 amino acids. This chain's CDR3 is CAWSSNTGELFF. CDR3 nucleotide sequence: TGTGCCTGGAGTTCGAACACCGGGGAGCTGTTTTTT.

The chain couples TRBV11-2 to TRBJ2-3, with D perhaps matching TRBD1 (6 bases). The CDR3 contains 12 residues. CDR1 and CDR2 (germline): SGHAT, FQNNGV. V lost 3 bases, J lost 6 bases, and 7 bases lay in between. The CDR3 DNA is TGTGCCAGCAGCTTCCAGGGGGATACGCAGTATTTT. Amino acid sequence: CASSFQGDTQYF.

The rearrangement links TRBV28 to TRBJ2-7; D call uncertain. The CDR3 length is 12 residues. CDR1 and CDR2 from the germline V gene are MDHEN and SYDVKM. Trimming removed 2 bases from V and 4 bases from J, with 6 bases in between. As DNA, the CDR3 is TGTGCCAGCAGTTTAGGTTTTTACGAGCAGTACTTC. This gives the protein CASSLGFYEQYF.

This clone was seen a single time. Here the CDR3 reads CSVGNRGTYNEQFF. The CDR3 DNA follows: TGCAGCGTGGGGAACAGGGGAACCTACAATGAGCAGTTCTTC. The gene calls are TRBV29-1 and TRBJ2-1; 7 bases match TRBD1. CDR3 size: 14 residues. Trimming at V came to 6 bases and at J to 2 bases, leaving 7 bases not matched to a gene. CDR1 and CDR2 (germline): SQVTM, ANQGSEA.